This section outlines one T cell receptor beta chain sequence together with its context. The CDR3 loop spans 12 amino acids. Germline V gene sequence: CDR1 SGHKS, CDR2 YYEKEE (reference sequence). Each CDR3 protein gets one entry in TCRdb, which reprocessed the 5' RACE reads and gives no DNA. The sample totals around 100,000 distinct CDR3 sequences. These data are taken from a study of monozygotic twins with inflammatory bowel disease. The sample was blood. V usage is TRBV5-5 and J usage is TRBJ2-2. The sequence was collected from a human donor with ulcerative colitis or Crohn's disease, or a healthy co-twin of an affected twin (not recorded which). CDR3 sequence reads: CASSPSSGELFF.